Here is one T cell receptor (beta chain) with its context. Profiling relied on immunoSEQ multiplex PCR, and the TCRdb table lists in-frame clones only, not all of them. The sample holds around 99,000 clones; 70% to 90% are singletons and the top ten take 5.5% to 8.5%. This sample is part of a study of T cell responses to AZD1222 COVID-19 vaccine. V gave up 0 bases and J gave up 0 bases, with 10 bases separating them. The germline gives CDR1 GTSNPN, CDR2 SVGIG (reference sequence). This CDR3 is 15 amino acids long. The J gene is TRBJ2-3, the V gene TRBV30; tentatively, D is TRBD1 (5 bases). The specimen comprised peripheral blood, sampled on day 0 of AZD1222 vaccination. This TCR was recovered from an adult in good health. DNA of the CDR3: TGTGCCTGGAGTGTATCCAGGGTCAGCACAGATACGCAGTATTTT. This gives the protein CAWSVSRVSTDTQYF.